This is a list of T cell receptor beta chains from one sample in a study of CD8+CD57+ T cells in acquired aplastic anemia. TCRdb recomputed calls from the reads with MiXCR, one row per CDR3 protein. This table has some 150,000 distinct CDR3 sequences, about 48% appearing once. Sequenced input: sorted CD4+, CD8+, or CD8+CD57+ T cells (not recorded which) from PBMCs. The receptor set was obtained from a human donor with aplastic anemia. Each CDR3 is given with its conserved first and last residue. The D gene is left open where the match is weak. Expanded clones get a size class; other rows say once, few or many, or leave the size out.

TRBV24-1	-	-	TRBJ2-2	CATSDHKGAGELFF	TGTGCCACCAGTGACCATAAGGGGGCCGGGGAGCTGTTTTTT
TRBV12-3/TRBV12-4	TRBD1	many	TRBJ2-1	CASSPGQREQFF	TGTGCCAGCAGCCCGGGACAGCGGGAGCAGTTCTTC
TRBV29-1	TRBD1	-	TRBJ1-6	CSAAGTGFNSPLHF	TGCAGCGCCGCGGGGACAGGTTTTAATTCACCCCTCCACTTT
TRBV7-3	TRBD2	-	TRBJ2-1	CASSFTSGGGDEQFF	TGTGCCAGCAGCTTCACTAGCGGGGGGGGGGATGAGCAGTTCTTC
TRBV29-1	-	-	TRBJ2-2	CSVAPLLATGELFF	TGCAGCGTTGCTCCATTACTGGCGACCGGGGAGCTGTTTTTT
TRBV29-1	-	-	TRBJ2-5	CSADRWGRETQYF	TGCAGCGCCGACAGATGGGGGAGAGAGACCCAGTACTTC
TRBV24-1	TRBD2	-	TRBJ2-3	CATSDATSYGADTQYF	TGTGCCACCAGTGACGCGACTAGCTATGGAGCGGATACGCAGTATTTT
TRBV6-1	TRBD2	-	TRBJ2-1	CASSGGANEQFF	TGTGCCAGTAGCGGGGGGGCAAATGAGCAGTTCTTC
TRBV7-9	-	many	TRBJ2-1	CASSFRNNEQFF	TGTGCCAGCAGCTTCCGAAACAATGAGCAGTTCTTC
TRBV19	-	-	TRBJ2-7	CASSSSLANTYEQYF	TGTGCCAGTAGTAGCTCTCTAGCGAATACCTACGAGCAGTACTTC
TRBV7-9	TRBD1	many	TRBJ1-1	CASSQTGTGSNTEAFF	TGTGCCAGCAGCCAGACCGGGACAGGGAGTAACACTGAAGCTTTCTTT
TRBV15	-	-	TRBJ2-3	CATKNQIRDTQYF	TGTGCCACCAAAAATCAAATTAGAGATACGCAGTATTTT
TRBV20-1	-	-	TRBJ2-2	CSIRPSEMNTGELFF	TGCAGTATTAGACCTAGCGAGATGAACACCGGGGAGCTGTTTTTT
TRBV12-3/TRBV12-4	TRBD1	-	TRBJ1-6	CASSPGQGRGFNSPLHF	TGTGCCAGCAGCCCCGGACAGGGTCGGGGGTTCAATTCACCCCTCCACTTT
TRBV7-8	-	-	TRBJ2-1	CASSPTGNEQFF	TGTGCCAGCAGCCCGACAGGCAATGAGCAGTTCTTC
TRBV9	-	many	TRBJ2-1	CASSVGGGGPIEQFF	TGTGCCAGCAGCGTAGGAGGGGGAGGGCCCATTGAGCAGTTCTTC
TRBV10-3	TRBD1	-	TRBJ2-7	CAISESGQGPYSYEQYF	TGTGCCATCAGTGAGTCCGGACAGGGGCCCTACTCCTACGAGCAGTACTTC
TRBV20-1	-	-	TRBJ2-3	CSASETDTQYF	TGCAGTGCTAGTGAGACAGATACGCAGTATTTT
TRBV5-5	-	many	TRBJ1-1	CASSLIPDMNTEAFF	TGTGCCAGCAGCTTGATCCCAGATATGAACACTGAAGCTTTCTTT
TRBV12-3/TRBV12-4	-	-	TRBJ2-7	CASSLQGPYEQYF	TGTGCCAGCAGTCTCCAGGGGCCCTACGAGCAGTACTTC
TRBV7-2	-	-	TRBJ2-5	CASSLASRGRETQYF	TGTGCCAGCAGCTTAGCGAGTAGGGGGAGGGAGACCCAGTACTTC
TRBV25-1	-	once	TRBJ2-1	CASNKGDNEQFF	TGTGCCAGCAATAAAGGGGACAATGAGCAGTTCTTC
TRBV7-9	TRBD1	many	TRBJ2-7	CASSAGTVGPLYEQYF	TGTGCCAGCAGCGCCGGGACAGTCGGGCCCCTCTACGAGCAGTACTTC
TRBV7-8	-	-	TRBJ1-5	CASSFGRSNQPQHF	TGTGCCAGCAGCTTCGGACGGAGCAATCAGCCCCAGCATTTT
TRBV19	TRBD1	-	TRBJ2-2	CASSVEDRGSTIASGELFF	TGTGCCAGTAGTGTAGAGGACAGGGGAAGCACAATAGCGTCCGGGGAGCTGTTCTTT
TRBV27	-	many	TRBJ1-2	CASTQGDGYGYTF	TGTGCCAGCACCCAGGGTGACGGCTATGGCTACACCTTC
TRBV5-1	-	-	TRBJ2-1	CASSLGQFGNNEQFF	TGCGCCAGCAGCTTGGGGCAGTTTGGAAACAATGAGCAGTTCTTC
TRBV9	TRBD1	many	TRBJ1-2	CASSVRQGNYGYTF	TGTGCCAGCAGCGTACGACAGGGGAACTATGGCTACACCTTC
TRBV4-1	TRBD2	-	TRBJ2-7	CASSQGASGSYEQYF	TGCGCCAGCAGCCAAGGGGCTAGCGGGAGCTACGAGCAGTACTTC
TRBV20-1	TRBD2	once	TRBJ2-1	CSVTPPSGDVNEQFF	TGCAGTGTTACCCCCCCTAGCGGAGACGTCAATGAGCAGTTCTTC
TRBV27	TRBD2	few	TRBJ2-1	CASMISGTSAYNEQFF	TGTGCCAGCATGATATCCGGGACTAGCGCTTACAATGAGCAGTTCTTC
TRBV20-1	-	-	TRBJ2-7	CSASASGRVSYEQYF	TGCAGTGCTAGCGCCTCAGGACGGGTCTCCTACGAGCAGTACTTC
TRBV4-1	-	many	TRBJ2-1	CASSQDTIAPVYNEQFF	TGCGCCAGCAGCCAAGATACTATAGCACCGGTCTACAATGAGCAGTTCTTC
TRBV7-9	TRBD1	few	TRBJ2-5	CASSPGTGGWETQYF	TGTGCCAGCAGCCCCGGGACAGGGGGCTGGGAGACCCAGTACTTC
TRBV29-1	-	-	TRBJ2-1	CSALSGLVEQFF	TGCAGCGCGTTATCAGGGTTGGTTGAGCAGTTCTTC
TRBV19	-	-	TRBJ2-1	CASSIPTSYEQFF	TGTGCCAGTAGTATCCCCACTAGCTATGAGCAGTTCTTC
TRBV19	TRBD1	-	TRBJ2-7	CASSISGGAEQYF	TGTGCCAGTAGTATCTCAGGGGGCGCAGAGCAGTACTTC
TRBV12-3/TRBV12-4	-	many	TRBJ1-1	CASSSDRTEAFF	TGTGCCAGCAGCTCCGACAGGACCGAAGCTTTCTTT
TRBV2	-	-	TRBJ2-7	CASSEGIEQYF	TGTGCCAGCAGTGAGGGCATCGAGCAGTACTTC
TRBV5-6	-	many	TRBJ2-1	CASSGGNEQFF	TGTGCCAGCAGTGGAGGAAATGAGCAGTTCTTC
TRBV6-5	TRBD1	many	TRBJ1-6	CASSSGTGSGNSPLHF	TGTGCTAGCAGTTCCGGGACAGGATCGGGGAATTCACCCCTCCACTTT
TRBV2	TRBD2	-	TRBJ2-7	CASSVLAGGPHEQYF	TGTGCCAGCAGTGTCTTAGCGGGGGGGCCCCACGAGCAGTACTTC
TRBV29-1	TRBD1	-	TRBJ2-6	CSVGQSSGANVLTF	TGCAGCGTGGGACAGAGCTCTGGGGCCAACGTCCTGACTTTC
TRBV19	-	many	TRBJ2-7	CASSIEDSSYEQYF	TGTGCCAGTAGTATAGAGGACTCCTCCTACGAGCAGTACTTC
TRBV2	-	few	TRBJ1-1	CASNVWGMNTEAFF	TGTGCCAGCAATGTGTGGGGTATGAACACTGAAGCTTTCTTT
TRBV6-1	TRBD1	-	TRBJ1-5	CASNDNRGDNQPQHF	TGTGCCAGCAATGATAACAGGGGCGATAATCAGCCCCAGCATTTT
TRBV10-3	-	-	TRBJ1-6	CAISESGKKSSPLHF	TGTGCCATCAGTGAGTCGGGCAAAAAGAGCTCACCCCTCCACTTT
TRBV15	-	many	TRBJ2-3	CATSRGLDTDTQYF	TGTGCCACCAGCAGGGGACTTGACACAGATACGCAGTATTTT
TRBV7-6	TRBD2	-	TRBJ2-1	CASSTGLENEQFF	TGTGCTAGCAGCACCGGACTAGAAAATGAGCAGTTCTTC
TRBV7-9	-	many	TRBJ1-5	CASSLEASGSQPQHF	TGTGCCAGCAGCTTAGAGGCGTCAGGGAGTCAGCCCCAGCATTTT
TRBV16	-	-	TRBJ1-6	CASSHRDTGSPLHF	TGTGCCAGCAGCCACCGGGACACTGGCTCACCCCTCCACTTT
TRBV20-1	TRBD2	-	TRBJ2-3	CSARRGLAVTDTQYF	TGCAGTGCTAGGAGAGGACTAGCGGTTACAGATACGCAGTATTTT
TRBV6-2/TRBV6-3	-	few	TRBJ2-1	CASSLIGTSNEQFF	TGTGCCAGCAGTTTAATTGGGACAAGCAATGAGCAGTTCTTC
TRBV10-1	-	few	TRBJ2-7	CASPGGPAYEQYF	TGCGCCAGCCCGGGGGGCCCAGCCTACGAGCAGTACTTC
TRBV11-2	TRBD2	-	TRBJ2-3	CASSQSGGTSTDTQYF	TGTGCCAGCAGTCAAAGCGGGGGTACTAGCACAGATACGCAGTATTTT
TRBV2	-	-	TRBJ2-7	CASSEYGGAYEQYF	TGTGCCAGCAGTGAATACGGGGGAGCCTACGAGCAGTACTTC
TRBV12-3/TRBV12-4	-	-	TRBJ1-2	CASSLPGYGYTF	TGTGCCAGCAGTTTACCAGGCTATGGCTACACCTTC
TRBV7-8	TRBD2	many	TRBJ2-1	CASSSGGAGNEQFF	TGTGCCAGCAGCTCCGGGGGGGCCGGGAATGAGCAGTTCTTC
TRBV12-3/TRBV12-4	TRBD1	many	TRBJ1-1	CASSLLGGAGRTEAFF	TGTGCCAGCAGTTTATTAGGGGGCGCGGGCCGAACTGAAGCTTTCTTT
TRBV7-6	TRBD2	-	TRBJ2-3	CASSLAGPSGAPRVDTQYF	TGTGCCAGCAGCTTAGCAGGGCCTAGCGGGGCGCCTAGGGTAGATACGCAGTATTTT